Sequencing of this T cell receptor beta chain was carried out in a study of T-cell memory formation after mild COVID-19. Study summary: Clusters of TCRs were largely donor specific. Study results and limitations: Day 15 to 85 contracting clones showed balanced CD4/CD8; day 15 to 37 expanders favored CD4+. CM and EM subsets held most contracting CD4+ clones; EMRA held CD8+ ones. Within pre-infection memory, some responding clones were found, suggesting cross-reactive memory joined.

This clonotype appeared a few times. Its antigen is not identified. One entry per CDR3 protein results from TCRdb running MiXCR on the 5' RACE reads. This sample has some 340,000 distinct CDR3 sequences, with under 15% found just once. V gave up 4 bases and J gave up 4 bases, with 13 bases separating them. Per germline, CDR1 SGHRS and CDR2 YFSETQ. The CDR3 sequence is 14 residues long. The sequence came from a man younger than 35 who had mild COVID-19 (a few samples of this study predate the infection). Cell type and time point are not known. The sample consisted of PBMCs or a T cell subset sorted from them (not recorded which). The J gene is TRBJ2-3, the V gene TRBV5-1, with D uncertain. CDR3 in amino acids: CASSTPDGPDTQYF. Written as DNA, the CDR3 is TGCGCCAGCAGCACCCCGGACGGACCAGATACGCAGTATTTT.